The 22 T cell receptor beta chains presented below share a single source sample, sequenced in a study of spatial heterogeneity in lung cancer. From the 5' RACE reads, TCRdb called clonotypes with MiXCR, one entry per CDR3 protein. The repertoire has approximately 40,000 distinct CDR3 sequences, around 7.5% of them found once; the top ten carry around 30%. The sample's time point: sample taken at primary tumor resection. Sequencing of whole RNA from tumor, nontumor lung or frozen PBMC involved no sorting. The source material was PBMCs, sampled at surgery. The receptors originated from a male donor with early-stage non-small cell lung cancer.

This clonotype was observed a handful of times. V is TRBV4-3 and J is TRBJ1-6; 9 bases are shared with TRBD1. V trimming: 0 bases; J trimming: 10 bases; junction bases outside the gene matches: 4. The CDR3 spans 15 residues. Germline CDR1 LGHNA, CDR2 YSLEER. As DNA, the CDR3 is TGCGCCAGCAGCCAAGATACAGGGGGCAGGTCACCCCTCCACTTT. Translated, it gives CASSQDTGGRSPLHF.

This clonotype was observed many times. The chain carries TRBV4-3 and TRBJ1-1; no firm D call. The CDR3 has 13 residues. CDR1 and CDR2 (germline): LGHNA, YSLEER. Trimming left V 0 bases short and J 10 bases short, with 12 bases between. The CDR3 reads CASSQEEGWGAFF. The CDR3 nucleotides are TGCGCCAGCAGCCAAGAGGAAGGCTGGGGAGCTTTCTTT.

This clonotype was picked up many times. The rearrangement links TRBV3-1 to TRBJ2-7; unclear D gene. The V end lost 3 bases, the J end lost 3 bases, and 9 bases lay between the germline ends. Germline loops: CDR1 LGHDT, CDR2 YNNKEL (reference sequence). This CDR3 contains 13 residues. CDR3 sequence (DNA): TGTGCCAGCAGCCAGGTCATACACTACGAGCAGTACGTC. This encodes CASSQVIHYEQYV.

This clonotype appeared many times. The V and J genes are TRBV6-1 and TRBJ2-3; D is ambiguous. Between the trimmed V and J ends, which lost 7 bases and 2 bases, there was a span of 13 bases. Germline V lookup: CDR1 MNHNS, CDR2 SASEGT. The CDR3 sequence is 14 residues long. The CDR3 nucleotides are TGTGCCAGCAATCTAGGCCACTTCACAGATACGCAGTATTTT. Translation: CASNLGHFTDTQYF.

This clonotype has ten or more counts. This rearrangement joins TRBV12-3 or TRBV12-4 to TRBJ1-1; possible D gene TRBD1, 6 bases. V was pared by 6 bases and J by 3 bases, with 14 bases between. The CDR3 sequence is 14 residues long. DNA for the CDR3: TGTGCCAGCAGGGAAAACCGGGGGCACACTGAAGCTTTCTTT. Translating gives CASRENRGHTEAFF.

The table lists this clonotype with many counts. The rearrangement uses TRBV9 and TRBJ2-7, with TRBD1 matching over 7 bases. Germline trimming cut 3 bases from V and 9 bases from J; bases unmatched to any gene: 9. The CDR3 has 13 residues. Germline V gene lookup returns CDR1 SGDLS and CDR2 YYNGEE. CDR3 coding DNA: TGTGCCAGCAGCGACCCCCCCGACAGGGCGCAGTACTTC. It is translated as CASSDPPDRAQYF.

This clonotype was picked up a small number of times. The genes are TRBV4-3 and TRBJ1-5; perhaps TRBD1 as D (5 bases). This CDR3 contains 15 residues. From germline, CDR1 is LGHNA and CDR2 YSLEER. Trimming took off 0 bases at V and 7 bases at J, with 13 bases between the two ends. The CDR3: CASSQDWQGAQPQHF. The CDR3, as DNA: TGCGCCAGCAGCCAAGATTGGCAGGGAGCCCAGCCCCAGCATTTT.

At least ten counts were recorded for this clonotype. This rearrangement joins TRBV6-2 or TRBV6-3 to TRBJ1-5; TRBD1 is a possible D gene (6 bases). This CDR3 is built from 14 residues. CDR1 MNHEY and CDR2 SVGEGT come from the germline V gene. Trimming stripped 6 bases from V and 2 bases from J, with 11 bases between. The CDR3 sequence: CASRQGAGNQPQHF. In DNA, the CDR3 is TGTGCCAGCAGACAGGGTGCAGGCAATCAGCCCCAGCATTTT.

V usage is TRBV11-3 and J usage is TRBJ2-5; 7 bases align to TRBD2. V lost 5 bases and J lost 4; bases outside the gene matches: 10. CDR1 and CDR2 (germline): SGHNT, YENEEA. This CDR3 has 15 residues. CDR3 sequence reads: CASSAGRGDRETQYF. CDR3 DNA sequence: TGTGCCAGCAGCGCCGGCCGGGGGGATCGAGAGACCCAGTACTTC.

This clonotype occurred once. A much larger clone lies a single base off, so this may be a read error. Lacking the conserved final phenylalanine or tryptophan, this CDR3 likely reflects a read error. V and J are TRBV7-9 and TRBJ2-5, with D tentatively TRBD1 (7 bases). The ends were cut back, 5 bases at V and 4 bases at J, with 17 bases in the middle. This CDR3 is built from 15 residues. The germline V gene has CDR1 SEHNR and CDR2 FQNEAQ (reference sequence). DNA for the CDR3: TGTGCCAGCAGCGACCAAGGAGGGGGCCCAGAGACCCAGTACTCC. Its translation: CASSDQGGGPETQYS.

The rearrangement joins TRBV3-1 to TRBJ2-3, with 8 bases identical to TRBD1. With V trimmed by 6 bases and J by 3 bases, 8 bases remained unmatched. The CDR3 loop spans 15 amino acids. Germline assignment: CDR1 LGHDT and CDR2 YNNKEL (reference sequence). The CDR3 is CASSSGTGGTDTQYF. In nucleotides, the CDR3 is TGTGCCAGCAGTTCCGGGACAGGAGGTACAGATACGCAGTATTTT.

The chain uses TRBV9 and TRBJ1-2; D perhaps matches TRBD1 (6 bases). Trimming took off 0 bases at V and 7 bases at J, with 16 bases between the two ends. The CDR3 consists of 15 residues. Germline-derived CDR1 and CDR2 are SGDLS and YYNGEE. CDR3: CASSVALGQSSGYTF. As DNA, the CDR3 is TGTGCCAGCAGCGTAGCTCTAGGACAGTCGAGTGGCTACACCTTC.

This clonotype was detected many times. The CDR3 is CAWNSGSNQPQHF. The CDR3 coding sequence is TGTGCCTGGAATTCAGGGTCCAATCAGCCCCAGCATTTT. The J gene is TRBJ1-5, the V gene TRBV30, with D maybe TRBD1 (5 bases). Germline V lookup: CDR1 GTSNPN, CDR2 SVGIG (reference sequence). CDR3 size: 13 residues. Between the trimmed V and J ends, which lost 4 bases and 3 bases, there was a span of 10 bases.

This clonotype was counted many times. This rearrangement joins TRBV6-1 to TRBJ2-3; D gene ambiguous. The ends were cut back, 4 bases at V and 3 bases at J, with 14 bases in the middle. The germline V gene has CDR1 MNHNS and CDR2 SASEGT. This CDR3 is built from 15 residues. CDR3 sequence: CASSVQPKGTDTQYF. DNA for the CDR3: TGTGCCAGCAGTGTGCAACCAAAAGGAACAGATACGCAGTATTTT.

Many counts were recorded for this clonotype. The CDR3 sequence: CSAIPGDRVIPGNYGYTF. In nucleotides, the CDR3 is TGCAGTGCTATTCCTGGCGACAGGGTTATTCCGGGGAACTATGGCTACACCTTC. This chain joins TRBV20-1 and TRBJ1-2, with TRBD1 identical over 7 bases. Germline values: CDR1 DFQATT, CDR2 SNEGSKA (reference sequence). Germline trimming cut 4 bases from V and 2 bases from J; bases unmatched to any gene: 19. The CDR3 is made up of 18 amino acids.

On this clonotype itself: A much larger clone lies a single base off, so this may be a read error. This chain links TRBV7-2 with TRBJ2-5; 7 bases are shared with TRBD1. Germline lookup yields CDR1 SGHTA and CDR2 FQGNSA. The CDR3 covers 14 residues. CDR3 in DNA: TGTGCCAGCAGCCCGACAGGGTGGCAAGAGACCCAGAACTTC. It codes for CASSPTGWQETQNF. Looking up the rest from reference TRBV7-2 and TRBJ2-5 gives the full variable domain: GAGVSQSPSNKVTEKGKDVELRCDPISGHTALYWYRQSLGQGLEFLIYFQGNSAPDKSGLPSDRFSAERTGGSVSTLTIQRTQQEDSAVYLCASSPTGWQETQNFGPGTRLLVL.

Only a few counts were recorded for this clonotype. The chain has TRBV20-1 and TRBJ1-6, with a tentative D call TRBD1 (6 bases). Germline values: CDR1 DFQATT, CDR2 SNEGSKA (reference sequence). V lost 3 bases and J 7 bases, leaving 16 bases between the germline ends. This CDR3 has 15 residues. CDR3 DNA sequence: TGCAGTGCTAGTTTGGCAGGGGCCGTGAATTCACCCCTCCACTTT. Amino acid sequence: CSASLAGAVNSPLHF.

Ten or more counts support this clonotype. V is TRBV4-1 and J is TRBJ1-2; 9 nucleotides agree with TRBD1. Trimming cost V 3 bases and J 3 bases; bases outside gene matches: 5. The germline V gene has CDR1 MGHRA and CDR2 YSYEKL. CDR3 length: 15 amino acids. Written as DNA, the CDR3 is TGCGCCAGCAGCCAGTGGCGGGACAGGGACTATGGCTACACCTTC. Protein sequence: CASSQWRDRDYGYTF.

The sample holds a few counts of this clonotype. The gene calls are TRBV29-1 and TRBJ1-2; TRBD1 might be the D (5 bases). The CDR3 runs 13 residues. V shed 4 bases and J shed 4 bases, with 13 bases lying between them. Per germline, CDR1 SQVTM and CDR2 ANQGSEA. This chain's CDR3 is CSVGDSKTYGYTF. The CDR3 DNA reads TGCAGCGTTGGGGACTCAAAAACCTATGGCTACACCTTC.

The table lists this clonotype with many counts. V and J are TRBV6-6 and TRBJ2-7, with 10 bases fitting TRBD1. This CDR3 spans 15 amino acids. Germline values: CDR1 MNHNY, CDR2 SVGAGI (reference sequence). The junction had 5 bases not matched to a gene; V was cut back by 2 bases and J by 4 bases. This CDR3 reads CASSYIRTGGYEQYV. CDR3 coding DNA: TGTGCCAGCAGTTACATTCGGACAGGGGGATACGAGCAGTACGTC.

In this sample, this clonotype turned up many times. The chain is built from TRBV29-1 and TRBJ2-2, with D perhaps being TRBD1 or TRBD2 (6 bases each). Trimming took 7 bases from V and 7 from J, leaving 25 bases between them. There are 16 residues in the CDR3. Germline V gene data show CDR1 as SQVTM and CDR2 as ANQGSEA. The CDR3 loop reads CSALQEGVIRGGELFF. The CDR3, as DNA: TGCAGCGCCCTCCAGGAGGGGGTTATTAGGGGCGGGGAGCTGTTTTTT.

At least ten counts were recorded for this clonotype. The rearrangement joins TRBV5-1 to TRBJ2-7, with TRBD1 matching over 8 bases. The germline V gene has CDR1 SGHRS and CDR2 YFSETQ. V trimming: 0 bases; J trimming: 1 base; junction bases outside the gene matches: 6. CDR3 length: 16 residues. CDR3 amino acids: CASSLGQGAMSYEQYV. CDR3 nucleotide sequence: TGCGCCAGCAGCTTGGGGCAGGGGGCGATGTCCTACGAGCAGTACGTC.